The 4 T cell receptor beta chains listed next were all sequenced from one sample in a study of blood T cell repertoires in COVID-19. Measured with immunoSEQ multiplex PCR; TCRdb has only the in-frame clones, and not every one. Among approximately 140,000 clones listed, around four fifths were seen once. The sequenced sample was peripheral blood. The receptors come from a human donor in a cohort sampled during active COVID-19.

This clone is a singleton in its sample. The chain couples TRBV28 to TRBJ2-5; TRBD2 aligns across 11 bases. This CDR3 is built from 15 residues. Germline V gene sequence: CDR1 MDHEN, CDR2 SYDVKM. Trimming took 8 bases from V and 5 from J; bases not matched to a gene: 10. This chain's CDR3 is CASLRIAGGMETQYF. CDR3 DNA: TGTGCCAGCCTTCGGATAGCGGGAGGGATGGAGACCCAGTACTTC.

The V call is TRBV11-2, the J call TRBJ1-5; TRBD1 aligns across 7 bases. The CDR3 consists of 14 residues. The V and J ends lost 5 bases and 7 bases, in that order; junction bases with no gene match: 8. CDR1 is SGHAT and CDR2 is FQNNGV in the germline V gene. CDR3 in amino acids: CASSPGQEYQPQHF. CDR3 coding DNA: TGTGCCAGCAGCCCAGGACAGGAATACCAGCCCCAGCATTTT. The whole variable domain, remainder taken from reference TRBV11-2 and TRBJ1-5, is EAGVAQSPRYKIIEKRQSVAFWCNPISGHATLYWYQQILGQGPKLLIQFQNNGVVDDSQLPKDRFSAERLKGVDSTLKIQPAKLEDSAVYLCASSPGQEYQPQHFGDGTRLSIL.

The genes are TRBV7-8 and TRBJ2-1; TRBD2 aligns across 8 bases. CDR1 and CDR2 from the germline V gene are SGHVS and FQNEAQ. J lost 2 bases, V lost 6 bases, and 3 bases had no gene match. The CDR3 sequence is 14 residues long. CDR3 in amino acids: CASRRREAYNEQFF. The CDR3 DNA follows: TGTGCCAGCAGGAGGCGGGAGGCCTACAATGAGCAGTTCTTC.

This clone has a single count. The chain is built from TRBV7-8 and TRBJ1-6; no firm D call. The CDR3 consists of 14 residues. The V end was cut by 6 bases, the J end by 7 bases, with 13 bases between. CDR1 and CDR2 (germline): SGHVS, FQNEAQ. CDR3 region: CASSSGPSNSPLHF. The CDR3 region has the DNA TGTGCCAGCAGTTCGGGTCCTTCGAATTCACCCCTCCACTTT.